This TCR beta chain is from a study of shared clonotypes between healthy human individuals (dated by TCRdb to about 2020). Background on the whole study: A few men and a couple of women, aged 18 to 49 years, made up the cohort. For each donor, three plates each were used for CD4 naive and CD4 memory, two plates were used for CD8 naive, and one plate was used for CD8 memory. To estimate repertoire size and how much clonotypes are shared between individuals, the study performed deep sequencing of blood TCR repertoires from roughly five healthy adults. Different laboratories and diverse techniques were used to prepare libraries and sequence TCR repertoires, to increase sequencing depth and limit assay-specific biases. Per donor, leukapheresis produced somewhere between about 0.94 and 9.5 billion PBMCs.

The germline V gene (reference sequence) supplies CDR1 LNHDA and CDR2 SQIVND. V is clipped by 5 bases and J by 9 bases, and the sequence between their germline boundaries is 22 bases long. The CDR3 has 15 amino acids, counting the end cysteine and phenylalanine. Solely the CDR3 DNA is kept, with 45 bases framed from the first base. Overall study results and their limits: Based on pairwise subsampling, the degree of clonotype sharing among donors was expected to be affected by sequencing depth. Sampling was limited to blood, and TCR repertoires in tissue likely differ from TCR repertoires in blood. The genetic and exposure-history diversity represented was limited by the small number of donors. About 5% of naive CD4, around 3.5% of naive CD8, 2% to 2.5% of memory CD4, and 0.35% to 0.4% of memory CD8 clonotypes were shared across several donors. Estimated clonotype richness was generally larger for naive than for memory subsets. Compared with non-shared clonotypes, the clonotypes found in all four sorted-subset donors had higher generation probabilities. Rarefaction of sorted-subset datasets indicated incomplete sequencing despite the large sequencing depth.

Using the deep immunoSEQ assay, TCR CDR3 regions were amplified from genomic DNA by multiplex PCR. Extracted genomic DNA from each cell subset was distributed evenly across all wells of several immunoSEQ 96-well plates, and each plate was treated as a replicate. For sorted subsets, each replicate PCR was loaded with roughly 190 ng genomic DNA, equivalent to roughly 30,000 T cell genomes. The purified libraries were quantified using a Qubit 3.0 fluorometer, sized with a Bioanalyzer 2100, and then quantified again using the KAPA Library Quantification kit. Every immunoSEQ 96-well plate was sequenced on a dedicated single-read 150-cycle Illumina NextSeq 550 flow cell. As for the authors' bioinformatics: Because the immunoSEQ output included only junctional sequences and no quality scores, the filtering could not be the same as the filtering used for full-length reads. Sequences were annotated with PyIR, a Python wrapper for IgBLAST v1.9, and V/J genes and CDR3 were assigned using IMGT germline references. Any read was removed if the V/J assignment was weak (E-value above 1e-6), the CDR3 was missing, or the read contained stop codons, out-of-frame junctions, or ambiguous translated residues. V3J clonotypes were defined as sequences sharing the same inferred V gene, J gene, and CDR3 amino acid sequence. Percentage overlap between repertoires was computed as shared unique clonotypes divided by the size of the smaller repertoire. Repertoire richness was assessed with RTK rarefaction, the Chao1 estimator, and Recon v2.1 estimates of unobserved clonotypes. For all TCRbeta clonotypes obtained by the gDNA method from a few donors, generation probabilities were computed with OLGA. TCRdb retrieved this table from immuneACCESS and kept in-frame rearrangements only. Not all clones are present; in checked studies, unresolved V genes account for under half, and no reason is known for the remainder. That table is the source of V, J and clone size, and D and trimming were worked out from the DNA. Within this sample are 2.3 million or so clones, with 85% to 95% of them counted one time only. 0.39% of the sample lies in the top ten.

The donors were healthy, HIV-negative adults with no recently reported acute infections or vaccinations. Every donor was a Caucasian adult residing in Nashville, Tennessee, USA. Magnetic negative selection was used to enrich CD4+ T cells, after which naive cells were positively selected on CD45RA and the negative fraction became the memory subset. Blood was collected by leukapheresis, and PBMCs were isolated by Ficoll-Histopaque density gradient centrifugation and then cryopreserved in liquid nitrogen vapor phase. Analytical flow cytometry was used to check the purity and quantity of every magnetically sorted T cell population. Genomic DNA was isolated from each sorted fraction and quantified by UV absorbance on a Nanodrop 2000c. Comment on this clone: Its recognized antigen is unknown. It has no much larger one-base neighbor in the sample; base qualities were not kept.

The sample taken for sequencing was naive CD4+ T cells from PBMCs. The intended sense of this specimen's cell subset or site label: CD45RA+ positively selected. The chain couples TRBV19 to TRBJ2-5; D gene: possibly TRBD1, on 5 matching bases. This receptor was taken from a man younger than 35 in good health. Some clones in this sample may be carry-over from other donors' samples. The DNA sequence is as follows: TGTGCCAGTAGTGGTGGGGTCCCAGGGATAGGGGCCCAGTACTTC. This yields the protein CASSGGVPGIGAQYF.